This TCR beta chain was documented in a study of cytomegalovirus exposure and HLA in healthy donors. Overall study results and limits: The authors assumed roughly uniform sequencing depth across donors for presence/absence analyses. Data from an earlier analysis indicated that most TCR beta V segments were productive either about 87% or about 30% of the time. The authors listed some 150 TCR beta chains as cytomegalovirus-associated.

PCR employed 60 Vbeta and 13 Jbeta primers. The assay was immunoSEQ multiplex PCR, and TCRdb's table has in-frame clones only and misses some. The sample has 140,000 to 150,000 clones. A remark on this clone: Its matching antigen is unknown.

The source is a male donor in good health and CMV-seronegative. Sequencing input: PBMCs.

In nucleotides, the CDR3 is TGTGCCAGCAGCTCACTGGACAGGGGAGGTAGAGAGACCCAGTACTTC. Its translation: CASSSLDRGGRETQYF. The gene calls are TRBV7-8 and TRBJ2-5; 9 bases are shared with TRBD1. V lost 4 bases to trimming and J lost 4 bases; unmatched junction nucleotides: 10. The CDR3 extends over 16 amino acids. Germline V gene data show CDR1 as SGHVS and CDR2 as FQNEAQ.